One T cell receptor beta chain is described in this entry. Since a far larger clone is one base different, this is likely a read error. Total RNA from at least 9,500 sorted tetramer+ CD8 T cells was reverse transcribed into cDNA for TCR profiling. PCR amplification of CDR3 regions used primers annealing to V and J regions and added unique molecular identifiers so that templates could be tracked. Profiling of the TCRalpha and TCRbeta chains was done on the immunoSEQ platform, including the sequencing and error-correction standards of that platform. The authors' pipeline ran thus. Clonal copy numbers were corrected for sequencing and PCR errors, and CDR3s were defined according to IMGT conventions. Analysis was restricted to productive rearrangements and performed with immunoSEQ Analyzer versions 2.0 and 3.0, while gene-pairing frequencies underwent further processing in Microsoft Excel. Circos plots were used to display V-J pairings, and MEME together with a custom motifSearch program was used to find CDR3 motifs. The OLGA algorithm was used to calculate the probability of generation of TCR sequences. Clonotypes seen at both visits were called persistent; those seen only acutely were nonpersistent; those seen only at convalescence were de novo. Any amino acid clonotype used by more than one donor was defined as a public TCR. TCRdb obtained this table from immuneACCESS and retained in-frame rearrangements with V and J assigned. These tables miss some clones; where compared with another copy, unresolved V genes account for less than half of the shortfall, and the remainder is unexplained. D and trimming were read from the DNA, whereas the V and J calls and clone size are those reported in that table. The sample data list over a thousand clones, and around 25% of these were observed just once. Roughly a third of the sample is in the top ten clones.

The data belong to a study of blood T cell repertoires in acute mononucleosis (dated by TCRdb to 2018 to 2020). Study-level background: Convalescent samples, representing the memory response, were collected 5 to 8 months after the acute presentation. Mean blood EBV load was roughly 3.7 log10 genome copies per million B cells during acute infection and under 3 at convalescence.

Spanning cysteine to phenylalanine, the CDR3 consists of 16 amino acids. Only CDR3 DNA is held: 48 bases, read in frame from base 1. From a lookup of the germline V gene (reference sequence), CDR1 and CDR2 are MNHEY and SMNVEV. The investigation overall reported the following: For BRLF1 (YVL-BR), a dominant role in TCR repertoire selection was played by TCRalpha CDR3 motifs, whereas only a minimal role was played by TCRbeta. With just a few donors in the cohort, the group averages were based on very few individuals. Because only a fraction of each donor's blood was analyzed, sampling error might partly account for the low clonotype overlap between the acute and convalescent samples. Just roughly 8.1% of the unique acute clonotypes remained in convalescence, but these persisting clonotypes accounted for most of the response, and new, diverse de novo clonotypes seemingly replaced the other acute clonotypes.

The time point label, read with the paper, signifies: convalescence about 6 months (5-8 months) after acute presentation (visit 7). Over primary infection, the study followed CD8 T cell responses to two immunodominant EBV epitopes: BRLF1 109 (YVL-BR) and BMLF1 280 (GLC-BM). A positive serum heterophile antibody test and EBV viral capsid antigen-specific IgM indicated primary EBV infection. Total CD8 T cells were first enriched from PBMCs by magnetic positive selection (MACS). A FACSAria III was used to sort live CD3+ CD8+ tetramer+ cells to over 85% purity. A PE-conjugated tetramer loaded with the BRLF1 109-117 peptide was used for cell sorting. At both acute infection and convalescence, EBV epitope-specific CD8 T cells were tetramer-sorted, and the TCR repertoires of those cells were deep-sequenced directly ex vivo. Donors were a few people aged about 18 to 30 with clinical acute infectious mononucleosis and laboratory evidence of primary EBV infection. Heparinized peripheral blood was drawn at clinical presentation with mononucleosis symptoms and was drawn again about 6 months later. Ficoll-Paque density gradient centrifugation was used to isolate PBMCs.

The rearrangement joined TRBV27 to TRBJ1-1; 7 nucleotides in the junction match TRBD1. The sequencing used EBV YVL epitope tetramer+ CD8+ T cells sorted from PBMCs, collected during convalescence from infectious mononucleosis. The cell subset or site label here, explained by the study, means: CD8 T cells binding a tetramer with EBV BRLF1 109-117 peptide (YVL-BR). The sequence was obtained from a woman aged 18-30 years with infectious mononucleosis caused by EBV. Here the CDR3 is given as CASSFLGQTMNTESFF. In nucleotides, the sequence is TGTGCCAGCAGTTTTCTGGGACAGACAATGAACACTGAATCTTTCTTT.